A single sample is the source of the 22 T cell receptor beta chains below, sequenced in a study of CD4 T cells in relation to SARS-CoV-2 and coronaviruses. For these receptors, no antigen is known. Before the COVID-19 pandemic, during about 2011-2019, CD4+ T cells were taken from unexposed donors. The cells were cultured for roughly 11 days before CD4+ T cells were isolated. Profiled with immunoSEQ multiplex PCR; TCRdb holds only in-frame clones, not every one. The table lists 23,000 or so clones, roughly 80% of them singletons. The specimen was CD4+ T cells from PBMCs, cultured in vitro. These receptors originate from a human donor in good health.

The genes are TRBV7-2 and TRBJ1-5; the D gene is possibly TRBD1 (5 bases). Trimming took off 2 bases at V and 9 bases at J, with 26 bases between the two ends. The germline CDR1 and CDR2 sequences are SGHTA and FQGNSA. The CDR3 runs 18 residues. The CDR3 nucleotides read TGTGCCAGCAGCTTATTCCCACCGGGACGGGCGAAGGAGAGGCCCCAGCATTTT. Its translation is CASSLFPPGRAKERPQHF.

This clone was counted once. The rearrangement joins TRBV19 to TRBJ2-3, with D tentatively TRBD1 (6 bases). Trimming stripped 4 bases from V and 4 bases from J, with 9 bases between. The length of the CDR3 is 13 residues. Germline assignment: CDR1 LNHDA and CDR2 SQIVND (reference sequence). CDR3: CASSTNRADTQYF. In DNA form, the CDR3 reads TGTGCCAGTAGTACAAACAGGGCAGATACGCAGTATTTT.

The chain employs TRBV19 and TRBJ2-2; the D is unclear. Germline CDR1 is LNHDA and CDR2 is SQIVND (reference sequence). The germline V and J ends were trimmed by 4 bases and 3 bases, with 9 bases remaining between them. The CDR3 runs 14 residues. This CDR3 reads CASSTGRYTGELFF. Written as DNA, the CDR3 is TGTGCCAGTAGTACTGGCAGGTACACCGGGGAGCTGTTTTTT.

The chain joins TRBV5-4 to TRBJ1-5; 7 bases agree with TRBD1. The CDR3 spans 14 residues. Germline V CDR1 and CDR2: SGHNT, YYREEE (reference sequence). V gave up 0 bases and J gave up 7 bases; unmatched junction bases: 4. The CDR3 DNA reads TGTGCCAGCAGCTTGGAAGGGGGCGGGCAGCCCCAGCATTTT. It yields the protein CASSLEGGGQPQHF. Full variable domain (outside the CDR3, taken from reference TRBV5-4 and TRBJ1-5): ETGVTQSPTHLIKTRGQQVTLRCSSQSGHNTVSWYQQALGQGPQFIFQYYREEENGRGNFPPRFSGLQFPNYSSELNVNALELDDSALYLCASSLEGGGQPQHFGDGTRLSIL.

The CDR3 region has the DNA TGTGCCAGCAGTCCCGATTCGAATCAGCCCCAGCATTTT. Amino acid sequence: CASSPDSNQPQHF. The chain links TRBV28 to TRBJ1-5, with unresolved D. Trimming pared 5 bases from V and 4 bases from J, leaving 9 bases between. CDR3 length equals 13 residues. In germline, CDR1 is MDHEN, CDR2 SYDVKM.

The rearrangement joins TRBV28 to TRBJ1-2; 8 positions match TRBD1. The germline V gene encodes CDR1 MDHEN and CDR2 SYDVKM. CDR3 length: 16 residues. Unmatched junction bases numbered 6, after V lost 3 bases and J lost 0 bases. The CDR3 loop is CASSFFDRGANYGYTF. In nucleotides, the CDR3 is TGTGCCAGCAGTTTCTTCGACAGGGGAGCTAACTATGGCTACACCTTC.

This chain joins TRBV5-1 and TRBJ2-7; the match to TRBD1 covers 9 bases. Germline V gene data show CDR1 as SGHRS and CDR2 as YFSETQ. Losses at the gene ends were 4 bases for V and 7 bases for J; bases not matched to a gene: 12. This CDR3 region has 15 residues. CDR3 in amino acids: CASSRPGTGIGEQYF. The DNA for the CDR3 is TGCGCCAGCAGCCGCCCCGGGACAGGGATTGGGGAGCAGTACTTC.

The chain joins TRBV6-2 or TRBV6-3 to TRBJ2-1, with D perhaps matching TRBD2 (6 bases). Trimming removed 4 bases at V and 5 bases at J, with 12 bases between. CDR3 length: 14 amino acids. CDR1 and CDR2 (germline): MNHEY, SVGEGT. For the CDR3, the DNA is TGTGCCAGCAGTTTGCACGGCGGGAACAATGAGCAGTTCTTC. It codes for CASSLHGGNNEQFF.

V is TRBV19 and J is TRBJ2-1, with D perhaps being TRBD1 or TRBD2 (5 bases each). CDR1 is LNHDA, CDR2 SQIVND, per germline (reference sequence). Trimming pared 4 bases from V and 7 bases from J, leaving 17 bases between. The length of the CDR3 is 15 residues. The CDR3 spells CASSKGIRDANEQFF. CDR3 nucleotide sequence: TGTGCCAGTAGTAAGGGGATCCGGGACGCGAATGAGCAGTTCTTC.

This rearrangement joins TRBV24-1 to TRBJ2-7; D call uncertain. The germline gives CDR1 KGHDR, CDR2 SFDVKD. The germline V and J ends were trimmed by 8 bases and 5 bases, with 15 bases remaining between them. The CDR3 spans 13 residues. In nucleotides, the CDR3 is TGTGCCACCAATACACCTACACCCGACGAGCAGTACTTC. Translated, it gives CATNTPTPDEQYF.

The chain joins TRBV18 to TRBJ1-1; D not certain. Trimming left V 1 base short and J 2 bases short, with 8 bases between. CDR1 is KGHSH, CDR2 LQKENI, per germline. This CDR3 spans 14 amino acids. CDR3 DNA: TGTGCCAGCTCACCACAGGGATCTAACACTGAAGCTTTCTTT. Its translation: CASSPQGSNTEAFF.

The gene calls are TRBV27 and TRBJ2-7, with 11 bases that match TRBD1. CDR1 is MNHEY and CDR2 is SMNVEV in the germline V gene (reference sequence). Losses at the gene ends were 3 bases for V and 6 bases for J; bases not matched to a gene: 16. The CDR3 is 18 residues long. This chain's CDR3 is CASSLRTGGAKVFSEQYF. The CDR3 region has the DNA TGTGCCAGCAGTTTGCGGACAGGGGGCGCGAAAGTCTTCAGCGAGCAGTACTTC.

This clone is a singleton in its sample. The CDR3 DNA sequence: TGCAGCGTTGTCCTGGGGCAAGAGACCCAGTACTTC. This codes for CSVVLGQETQYF. The genes are TRBV29-1 and TRBJ2-5; no clear D gene. This CDR3 has 12 amino acids. Deletions cut 4 bases from V and 2 bases from J, with 8 bases between. The germline V gene has CDR1 SQVTM and CDR2 ANQGSEA.

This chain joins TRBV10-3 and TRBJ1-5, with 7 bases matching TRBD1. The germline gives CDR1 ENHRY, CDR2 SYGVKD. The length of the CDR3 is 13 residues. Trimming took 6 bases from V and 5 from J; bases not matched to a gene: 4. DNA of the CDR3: TGTGCCATCAGAGGGGGCGAGGATCAGCCCCAGCATTTT. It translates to CAIRGGEDQPQHF.

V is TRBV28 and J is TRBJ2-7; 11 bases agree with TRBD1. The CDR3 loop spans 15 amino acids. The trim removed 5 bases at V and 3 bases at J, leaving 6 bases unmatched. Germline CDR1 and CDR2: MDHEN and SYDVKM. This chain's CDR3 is CASSHRDRGVYEQYF. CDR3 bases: TGTGCCAGCAGTCACCGGGACAGGGGGGTCTACGAGCAGTACTTC.

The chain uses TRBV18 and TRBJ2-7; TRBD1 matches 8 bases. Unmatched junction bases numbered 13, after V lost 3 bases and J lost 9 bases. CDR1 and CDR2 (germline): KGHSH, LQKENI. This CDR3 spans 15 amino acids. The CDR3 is CASSPSDRDPLGQYF. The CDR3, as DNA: TGTGCCAGCTCACCTTCGGACAGGGACCCCCTGGGGCAGTACTTC.

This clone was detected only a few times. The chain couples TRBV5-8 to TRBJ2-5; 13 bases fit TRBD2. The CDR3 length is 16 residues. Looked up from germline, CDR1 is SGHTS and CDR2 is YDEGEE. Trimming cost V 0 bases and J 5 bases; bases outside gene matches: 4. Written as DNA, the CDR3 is TGTGCCAGCAGCTTGGGACTAGCGGGAGGCAGGGAGACCCAGTACTTC. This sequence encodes CASSLGLAGGRETQYF.

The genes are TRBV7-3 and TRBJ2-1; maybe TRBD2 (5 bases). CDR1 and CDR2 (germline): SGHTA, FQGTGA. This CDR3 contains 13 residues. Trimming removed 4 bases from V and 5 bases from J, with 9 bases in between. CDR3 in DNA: TGTGCCAGCAGCTACGACTACGACAATGAGCAGTTCTTC. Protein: CASSYDYDNEQFF.

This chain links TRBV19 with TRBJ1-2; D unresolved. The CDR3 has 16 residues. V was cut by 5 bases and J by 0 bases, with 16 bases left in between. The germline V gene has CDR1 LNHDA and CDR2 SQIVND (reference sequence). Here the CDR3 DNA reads TGTGCCAGTAGTCTACCGACAACTCCTACTAACTATGGCTACACCTTC. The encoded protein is CASSLPTTPTNYGYTF.

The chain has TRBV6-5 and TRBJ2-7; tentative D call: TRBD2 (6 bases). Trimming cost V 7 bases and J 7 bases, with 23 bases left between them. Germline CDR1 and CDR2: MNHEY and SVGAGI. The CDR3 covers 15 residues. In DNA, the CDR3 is TGTGCCAGCAAGGCGGGACCCGGGACGAGTTTGGAGCAGTACTTC. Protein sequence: CASKAGPGTSLEQYF.

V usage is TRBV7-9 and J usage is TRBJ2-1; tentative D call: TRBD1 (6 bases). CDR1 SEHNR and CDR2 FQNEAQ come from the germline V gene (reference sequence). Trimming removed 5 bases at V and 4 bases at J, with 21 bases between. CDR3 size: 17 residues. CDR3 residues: CASSPPVSQGRYNEQFF. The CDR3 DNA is TGTGCCAGCAGCCCCCCCGTATCACAGGGCAGGTACAATGAGCAGTTCTTC.

The CDR3 DNA is TGTGCCAGCAGCCAAGCAGGGGATCTTTACGAGCAGTACTTC. Protein product: CASSQAGDLYEQYF. The rearrangement links TRBV13 to TRBJ2-7; D perhaps matches TRBD1 (6 bases). The CDR3 covers 14 residues. Trimming shortened V by 5 bases and J by 4 bases, and 15 bases separated the two germline ends. Germline CDR1 reads PRHDT; CDR2 reads FYEKMQ (reference sequence). Based on the CDR3 plus reference TRBV13 and TRBJ2-7, the full variable domain is AAGVIQSPRHLIKEKRETATLKCYPIPRHDTVYWYQQGPGQDPQFLISFYEKMQSDKGSIPDRFSAQQFSDYHSELNMSSLELGDSALYFCASSQAGDLYEQYFGPGTRLTVT.